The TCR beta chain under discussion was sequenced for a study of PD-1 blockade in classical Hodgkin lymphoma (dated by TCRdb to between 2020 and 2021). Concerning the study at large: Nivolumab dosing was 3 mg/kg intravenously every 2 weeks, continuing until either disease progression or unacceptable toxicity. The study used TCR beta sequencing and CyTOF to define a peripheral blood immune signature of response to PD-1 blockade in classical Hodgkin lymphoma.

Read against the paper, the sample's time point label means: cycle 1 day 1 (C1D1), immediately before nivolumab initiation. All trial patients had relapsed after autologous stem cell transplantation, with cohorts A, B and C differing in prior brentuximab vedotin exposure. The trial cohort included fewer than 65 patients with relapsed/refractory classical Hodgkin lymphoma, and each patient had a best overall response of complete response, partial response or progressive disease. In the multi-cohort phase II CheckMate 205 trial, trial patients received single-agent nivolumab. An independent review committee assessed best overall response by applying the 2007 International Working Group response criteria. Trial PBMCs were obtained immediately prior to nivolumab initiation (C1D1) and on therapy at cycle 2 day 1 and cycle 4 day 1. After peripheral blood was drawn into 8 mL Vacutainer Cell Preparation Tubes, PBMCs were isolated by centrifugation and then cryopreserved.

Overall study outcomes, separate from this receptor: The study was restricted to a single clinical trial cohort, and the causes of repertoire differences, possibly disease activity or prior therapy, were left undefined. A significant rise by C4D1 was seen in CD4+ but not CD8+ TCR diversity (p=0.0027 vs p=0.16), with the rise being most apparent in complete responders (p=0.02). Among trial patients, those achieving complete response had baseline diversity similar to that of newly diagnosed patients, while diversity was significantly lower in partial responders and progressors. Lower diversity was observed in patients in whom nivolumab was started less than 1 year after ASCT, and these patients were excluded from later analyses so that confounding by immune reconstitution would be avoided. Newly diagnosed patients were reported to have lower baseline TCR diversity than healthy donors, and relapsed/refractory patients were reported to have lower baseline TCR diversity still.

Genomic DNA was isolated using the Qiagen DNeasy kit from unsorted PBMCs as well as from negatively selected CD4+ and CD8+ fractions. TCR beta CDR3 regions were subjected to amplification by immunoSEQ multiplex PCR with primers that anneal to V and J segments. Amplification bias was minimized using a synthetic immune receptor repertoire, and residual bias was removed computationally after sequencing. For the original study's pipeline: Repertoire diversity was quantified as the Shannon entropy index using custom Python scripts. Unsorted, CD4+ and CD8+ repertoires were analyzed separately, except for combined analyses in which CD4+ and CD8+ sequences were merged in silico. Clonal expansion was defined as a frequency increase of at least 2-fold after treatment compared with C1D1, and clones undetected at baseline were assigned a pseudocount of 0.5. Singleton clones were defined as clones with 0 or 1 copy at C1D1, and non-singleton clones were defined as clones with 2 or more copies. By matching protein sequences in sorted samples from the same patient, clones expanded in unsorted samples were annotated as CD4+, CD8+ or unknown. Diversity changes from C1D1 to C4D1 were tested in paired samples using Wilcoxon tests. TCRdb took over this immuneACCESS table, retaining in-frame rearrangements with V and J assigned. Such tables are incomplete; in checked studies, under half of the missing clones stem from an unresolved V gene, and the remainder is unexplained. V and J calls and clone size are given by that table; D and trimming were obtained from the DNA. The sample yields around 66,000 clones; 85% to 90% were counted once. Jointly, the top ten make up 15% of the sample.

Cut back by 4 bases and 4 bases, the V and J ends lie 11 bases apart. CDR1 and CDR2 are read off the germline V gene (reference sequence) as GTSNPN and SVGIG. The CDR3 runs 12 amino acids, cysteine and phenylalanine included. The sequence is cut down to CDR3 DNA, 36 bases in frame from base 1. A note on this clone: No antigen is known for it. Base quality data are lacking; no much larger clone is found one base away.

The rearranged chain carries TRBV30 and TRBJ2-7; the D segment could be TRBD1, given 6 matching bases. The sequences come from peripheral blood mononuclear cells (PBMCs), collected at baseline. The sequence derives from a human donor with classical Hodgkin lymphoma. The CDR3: CAWTTGNYEQYF. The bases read TGTGCCTGGACCACAGGGAATTACGAGCAGTACTTC.